The text below deals with one T cell receptor (beta chain). Its antigen is still unknown. Noted time point: pre-treatment sample, taken before nivolumab and TIL therapy. Sequencing used immunoSEQ v3. Using immunoSEQ multiplex PCR, the repertoire was profiled, and TCRdb retains in-frame clones only, with some absent. The repertoire includes 55,000 to 65,000 clones, roughly 80% of them detected once, and about 2% sits in the top ten. The source of the sample is a study of TIL therapy for anti-PD-1-resistant metastatic lung cancer. Across the study: Tumors were harvested before any PD-1/PD-L1 blockade. Tumors carried a median 1.5 non-synonymous mutations per megabase. Study observations and caveats: Infused TIL clonotypes partially replaced the baseline blood repertoire, then decayed over months. Patients were highly selected, enriched for treatment-naive, never-smoker and oncogene-addicted cases.

Germline V gene sequence: CDR1 SEHNR, CDR2 FQNEAQ (reference sequence). The V gene end was trimmed by 1 base and the J gene end by 0 bases; junction bases not matched to a gene: 7. This CDR3 contains 18 residues. This specimen consisted of blood, obtained at baseline. The receptor comes from a person between 30 and 79 years old with non-small cell lung cancer. The J gene is TRBJ2-2, the V gene TRBV7-9, with 8 bases lining up with TRBD2. The CDR3 sequence is CASSLGRWTSPNTGELFF. Written as DNA, the CDR3 is TGTGCCAGCAGCTTAGGTCGCTGGACTAGCCCGAACACCGGGGAGCTGTTTTTT.